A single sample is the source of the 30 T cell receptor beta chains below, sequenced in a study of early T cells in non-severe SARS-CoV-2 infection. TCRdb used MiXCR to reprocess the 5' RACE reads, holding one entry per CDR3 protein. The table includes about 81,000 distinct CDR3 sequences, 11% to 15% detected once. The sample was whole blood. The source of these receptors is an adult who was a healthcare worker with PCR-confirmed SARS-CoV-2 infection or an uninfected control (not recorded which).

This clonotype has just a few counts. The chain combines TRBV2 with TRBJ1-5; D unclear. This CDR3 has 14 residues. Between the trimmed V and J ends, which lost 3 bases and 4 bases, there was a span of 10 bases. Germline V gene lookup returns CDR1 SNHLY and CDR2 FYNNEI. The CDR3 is CASSEVTENQPQHF. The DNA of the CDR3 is TGTGCCAGCAGTGAGGTCACAGAAAATCAGCCCCAGCATTTT.

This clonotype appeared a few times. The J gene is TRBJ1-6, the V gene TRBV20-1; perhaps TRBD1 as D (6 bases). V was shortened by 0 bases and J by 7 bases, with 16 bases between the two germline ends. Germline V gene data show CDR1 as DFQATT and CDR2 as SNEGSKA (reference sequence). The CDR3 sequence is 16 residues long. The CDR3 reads CSARDQRGQGNSPLHF. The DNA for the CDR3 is TGCAGTGCTAGAGATCAGCGAGGGCAGGGGAATTCACCCCTCCACTTT.

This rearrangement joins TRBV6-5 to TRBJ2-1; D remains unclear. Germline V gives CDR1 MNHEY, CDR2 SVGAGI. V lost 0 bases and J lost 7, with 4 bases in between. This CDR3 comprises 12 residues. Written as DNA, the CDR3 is TGTGCCAGCAGTTACTCGGGTAATGAGCAGTTCTTC. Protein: CASSYSGNEQFF.

CDR3 region: CASTRGSSTDTQYF. CDR3 nucleotide sequence: TGTGCCAGCACGCGAGGGAGTAGCACAGATACGCAGTATTTT. The J gene is TRBJ2-3, the V gene TRBV3-1; D perhaps matches TRBD2 (5 bases). Trimming stripped 7 bases from V and 0 bases from J, with 11 bases between. The CDR3 has 14 amino acids. CDR1 is LGHDT, CDR2 YNNKEL, per germline (reference sequence).

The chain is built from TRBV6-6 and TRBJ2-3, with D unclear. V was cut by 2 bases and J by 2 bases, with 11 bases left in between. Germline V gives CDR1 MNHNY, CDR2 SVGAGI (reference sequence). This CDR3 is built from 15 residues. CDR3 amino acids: CASSYGSQNTDTQYF. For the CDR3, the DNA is TGTGCCAGCAGTTACGGTTCCCAGAACACAGATACGCAGTATTTT.

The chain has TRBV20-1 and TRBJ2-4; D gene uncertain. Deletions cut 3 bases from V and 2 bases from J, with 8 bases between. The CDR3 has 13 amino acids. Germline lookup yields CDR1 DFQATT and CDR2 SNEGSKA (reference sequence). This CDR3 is CSASIVTKNIQYF. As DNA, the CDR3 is TGCAGTGCTAGTATTGTCACCAAAAACATTCAGTACTTC.

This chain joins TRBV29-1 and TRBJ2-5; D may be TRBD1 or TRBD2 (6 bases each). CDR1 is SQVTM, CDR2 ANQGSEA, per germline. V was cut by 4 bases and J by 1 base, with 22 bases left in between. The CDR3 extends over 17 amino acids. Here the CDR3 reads CSVGGGGSPPLQETQYF. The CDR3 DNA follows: TGCAGCGTTGGTGGAGGGGGATCCCCCCCCCTCCAAGAGACCCAGTACTTC.

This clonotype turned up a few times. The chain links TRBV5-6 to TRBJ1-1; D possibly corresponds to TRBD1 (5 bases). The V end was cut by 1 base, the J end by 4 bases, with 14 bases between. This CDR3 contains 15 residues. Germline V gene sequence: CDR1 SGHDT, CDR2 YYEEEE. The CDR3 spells CASSLPQGVTTEAFF. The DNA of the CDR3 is TGTGCCAGCAGCTTGCCGCAGGGTGTAACCACTGAAGCTTTCTTT.

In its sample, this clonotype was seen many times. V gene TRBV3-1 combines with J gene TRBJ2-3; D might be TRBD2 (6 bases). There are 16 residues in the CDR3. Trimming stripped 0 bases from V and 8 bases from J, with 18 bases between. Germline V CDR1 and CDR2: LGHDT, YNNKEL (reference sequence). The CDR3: CASSQDLGGVRRTQYF. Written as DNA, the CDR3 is TGTGCCAGCAGCCAAGATCTTGGCGGGGTCAGGCGTACGCAGTATTTT.

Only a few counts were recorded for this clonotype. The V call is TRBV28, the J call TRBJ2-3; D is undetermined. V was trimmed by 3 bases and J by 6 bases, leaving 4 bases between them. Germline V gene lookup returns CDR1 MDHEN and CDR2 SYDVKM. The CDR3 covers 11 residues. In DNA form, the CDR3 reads TGTGCCAGCAGTTTCGTCGATACGCAGTATTTT. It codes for CASSFVDTQYF.

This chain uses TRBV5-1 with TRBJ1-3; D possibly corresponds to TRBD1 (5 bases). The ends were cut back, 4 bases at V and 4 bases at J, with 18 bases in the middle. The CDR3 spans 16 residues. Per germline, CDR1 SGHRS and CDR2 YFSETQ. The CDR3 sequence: CASSGIIDSAGNTIYF. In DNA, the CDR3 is TGCGCCAGCAGCGGGATCATAGACAGTGCCGGAAACACCATATATTTT.

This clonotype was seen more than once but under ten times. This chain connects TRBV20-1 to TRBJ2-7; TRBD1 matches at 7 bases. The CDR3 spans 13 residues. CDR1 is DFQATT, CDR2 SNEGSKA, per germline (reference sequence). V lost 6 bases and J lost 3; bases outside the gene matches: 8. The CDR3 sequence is CSAQSGTVYEQYF. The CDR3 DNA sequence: TGCAGTGCGCAATCCGGGACAGTCTACGAGCAGTACTTC.

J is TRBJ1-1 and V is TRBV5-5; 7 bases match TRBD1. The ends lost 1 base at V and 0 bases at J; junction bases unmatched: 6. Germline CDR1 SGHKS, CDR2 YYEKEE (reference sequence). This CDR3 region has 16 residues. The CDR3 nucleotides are TGTGCCAGCAGCTTGCCTAACAGGGGATTGAACACTGAAGCTTTCTTT. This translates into CASSLPNRGLNTEAFF.

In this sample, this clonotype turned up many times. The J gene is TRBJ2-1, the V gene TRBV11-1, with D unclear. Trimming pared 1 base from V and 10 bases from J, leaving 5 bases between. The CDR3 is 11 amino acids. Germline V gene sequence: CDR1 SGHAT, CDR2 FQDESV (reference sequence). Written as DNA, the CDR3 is TGTGCCAGCAGCTTAGGCCACGAGCAGTTCTTC. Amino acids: CASSLGHEQFF.

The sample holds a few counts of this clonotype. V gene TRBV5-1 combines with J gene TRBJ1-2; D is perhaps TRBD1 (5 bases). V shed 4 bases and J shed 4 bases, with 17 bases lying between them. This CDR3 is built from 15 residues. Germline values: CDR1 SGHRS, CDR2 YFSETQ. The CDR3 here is CASSPPGVGSYGYTF. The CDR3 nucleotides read TGCGCCAGCAGCCCACCGGGGGTAGGTAGCTATGGCTACACCTTC. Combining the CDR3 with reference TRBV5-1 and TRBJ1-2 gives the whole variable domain KAGVTQTPRYLIKTRGQQVTLSCSPISGHRSVSWYQQTPGQGLQFLFEYFSETQRNKGNFPGRFSGRQFSNSRSEMNVSTLELGDSALYLCASSPPGVGSYGYTFGSGTRLTVV.

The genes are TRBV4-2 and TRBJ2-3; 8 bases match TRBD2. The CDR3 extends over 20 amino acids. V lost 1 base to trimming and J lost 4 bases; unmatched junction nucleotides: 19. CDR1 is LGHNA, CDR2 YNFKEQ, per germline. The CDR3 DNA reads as TGTGCCAGCAGCCAAGTATGGGGAGGGGAGCGGGGGTATGGCGCAGATACGCAGTATTTT. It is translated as CASSQVWGGERGYGADTQYF.

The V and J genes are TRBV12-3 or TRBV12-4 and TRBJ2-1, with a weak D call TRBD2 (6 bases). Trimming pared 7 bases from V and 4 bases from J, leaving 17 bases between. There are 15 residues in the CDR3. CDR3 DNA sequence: TGTGCCAGCACCCCCTTGGGCGGGGAGTACAATGAGCAGTTCTTC. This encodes CASTPLGGEYNEQFF.

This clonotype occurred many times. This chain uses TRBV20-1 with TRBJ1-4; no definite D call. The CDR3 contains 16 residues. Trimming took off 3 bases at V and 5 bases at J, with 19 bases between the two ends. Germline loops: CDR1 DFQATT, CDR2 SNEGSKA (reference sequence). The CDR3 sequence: CSAREDAGRRNEKLFF. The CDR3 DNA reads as TGCAGTGCTAGGGAGGACGCCGGGAGAAGGAATGAAAAACTGTTTTTT.

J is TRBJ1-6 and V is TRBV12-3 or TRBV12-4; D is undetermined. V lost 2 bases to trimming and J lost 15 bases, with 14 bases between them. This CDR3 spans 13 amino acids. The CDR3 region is CASSLRAFGLLHF. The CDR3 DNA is TGTGCCAGCAGTTTAAGGGCCTTTGGACTCCTCCACTTT.

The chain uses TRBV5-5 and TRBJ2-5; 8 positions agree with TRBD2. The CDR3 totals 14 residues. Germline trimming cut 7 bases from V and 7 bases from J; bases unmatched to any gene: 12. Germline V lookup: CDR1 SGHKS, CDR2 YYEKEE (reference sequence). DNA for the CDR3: TGTGCCAGCGAACGCCCGGGACTAGAGGCGACCCAGTACTTC. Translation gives CASERPGLEATQYF.

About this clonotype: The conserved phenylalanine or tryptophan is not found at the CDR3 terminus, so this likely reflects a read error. CDR3 DNA sequence: TGTGCCAGCAGCTTAGATCCGAGCACAGATACGCAGTATCTT. Residues: CASSLDPSTDTQYL. V usage is TRBV11-2 and J usage is TRBJ2-3, with D hard to call. Germline V gene sequence: CDR1 SGHAT, CDR2 FQNNGV. CDR3 size: 14 residues. V lost 0 bases and J lost 0, with 4 bases in between.

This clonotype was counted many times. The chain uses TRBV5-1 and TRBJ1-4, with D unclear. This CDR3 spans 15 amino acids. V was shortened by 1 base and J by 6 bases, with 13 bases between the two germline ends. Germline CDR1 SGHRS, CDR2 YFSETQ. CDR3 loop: CASSLSLQRHEKLFF. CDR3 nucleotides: TGCGCCAGCAGCTTGAGCCTTCAAAGGCATGAAAAACTGTTTTTT.

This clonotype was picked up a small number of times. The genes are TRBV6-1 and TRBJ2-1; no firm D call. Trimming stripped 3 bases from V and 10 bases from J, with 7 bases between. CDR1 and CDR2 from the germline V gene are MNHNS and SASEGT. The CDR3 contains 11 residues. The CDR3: CASSEEGEQFF. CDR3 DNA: TGTGCCAGCAGTGAGGAAGGGGAGCAGTTCTTC.

The CDR3 bases are TGCAGCGTTGAACGAGCTAGCACAGATACGCAGTATTTT. Translated, it gives CSVERASTDTQYF. The rearrangement joins TRBV29-1 to TRBJ2-3; D call uncertain. V lost 2 bases to trimming and J lost 0 bases, with 6 bases between them. Germline CDR1 and CDR2: SQVTM and ANQGSEA. CDR3 length: 13 residues.

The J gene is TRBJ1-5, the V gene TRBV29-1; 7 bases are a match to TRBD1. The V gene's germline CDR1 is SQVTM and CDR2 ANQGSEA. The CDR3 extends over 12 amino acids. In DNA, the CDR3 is TGCAGTGTAGGGGACAGTCATCAGCCCCAGCATTTT. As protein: CSVGDSHQPQHF.

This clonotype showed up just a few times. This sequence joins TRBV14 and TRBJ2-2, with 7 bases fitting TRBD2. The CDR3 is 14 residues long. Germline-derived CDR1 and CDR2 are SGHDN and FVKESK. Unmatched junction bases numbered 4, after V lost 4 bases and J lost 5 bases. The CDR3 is CASSLKRGTGELFF. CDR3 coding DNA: TGTGCCAGCAGCCTGAAGCGGGGAACCGGGGAGCTGTTTTTT.

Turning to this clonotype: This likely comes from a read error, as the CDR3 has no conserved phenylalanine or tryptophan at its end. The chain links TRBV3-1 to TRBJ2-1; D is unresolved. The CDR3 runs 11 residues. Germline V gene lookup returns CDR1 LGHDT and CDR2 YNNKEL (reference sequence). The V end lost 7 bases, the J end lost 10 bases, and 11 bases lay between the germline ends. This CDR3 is CASTYLGEQFL. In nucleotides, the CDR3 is TGTGCCAGCACCTACTTGGGAGAGCAGTTCCTC.

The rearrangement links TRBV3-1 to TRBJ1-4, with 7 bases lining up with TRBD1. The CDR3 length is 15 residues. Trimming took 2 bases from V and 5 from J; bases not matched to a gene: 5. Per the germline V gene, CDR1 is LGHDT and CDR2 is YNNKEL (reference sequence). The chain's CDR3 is CASSQTGARNEKLFF. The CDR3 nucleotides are TGTGCCAGCAGCCAAACAGGGGCGAGAAATGAAAAACTGTTTTTT.

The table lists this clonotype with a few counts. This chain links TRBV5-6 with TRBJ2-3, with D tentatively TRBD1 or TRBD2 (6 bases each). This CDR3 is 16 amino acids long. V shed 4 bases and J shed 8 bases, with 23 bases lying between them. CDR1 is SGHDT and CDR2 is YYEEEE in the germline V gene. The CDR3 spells CASSHSTGRPWATQYF. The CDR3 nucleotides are TGTGCCAGCAGCCACAGCACAGGGAGGCCGTGGGCTACGCAGTATTTT. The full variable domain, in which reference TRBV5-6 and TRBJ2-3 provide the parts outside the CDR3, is DAGVTQSPTHLIKTRGQQVTLRCSPKSGHDTVSWYQQALGQGPQFIFQYYEEEERQRGNFPDRFSGHQFPNYSSELNVNALLLGDSALYLCASSHSTGRPWATQYFGPGTRLTVL.

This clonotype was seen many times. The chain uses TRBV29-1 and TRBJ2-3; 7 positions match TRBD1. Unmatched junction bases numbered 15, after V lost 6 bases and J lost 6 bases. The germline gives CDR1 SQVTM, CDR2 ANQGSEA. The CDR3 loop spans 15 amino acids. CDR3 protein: CSVAKTGLNGDTQYF. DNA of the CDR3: TGCAGCGTGGCTAAGACAGGGCTAAATGGGGATACGCAGTATTTT.